Listed here are 20 T cell receptor beta chains from one sample, sequenced in a study of T cell repertoires in MIS-A myocarditis. Measured with immunoSEQ multiplex PCR; TCRdb has only the in-frame clones, and not every one. The table lists about 16,000 clones, just under 75% of them singletons. Material for sequencing was left ventricle heart tissue obtained at autopsy. The source of these receptors is a man aged 18 to 35 with fulminant myocarditis from multisystem inflammatory syndrome in adults (MIS-A) after COVID-19.

The chain employs TRBV6-1 and TRBJ2-5; 9 nucleotides align to TRBD2. Germline V gene sequence: CDR1 MNHNS, CDR2 SASEGT. The junction had 4 bases not matched to a gene; V was cut back by 1 base and J by 4 bases. The CDR3 extends over 15 amino acids. The CDR3 sequence is CASSEGLAGRETQYF. CDR3 sequence (DNA): TGTGCCAGCAGTGAAGGGCTAGCGGGGAGAGAGACCCAGTACTTC.

J is TRBJ1-4 and V is TRBV4-1, with D tentatively TRBD1 (5 bases). V lost 0 bases to trimming and J lost 12 bases, with 17 bases between them. Germline-derived CDR1 and CDR2 are MGHRA and YSYEKL. There are 15 residues in the CDR3. The CDR3 bases are TGCGCCAGCAGCCAAGAGTCCACCGGGGACGAGGAACTGTTTTTT. It yields the protein CASSQESTGDEELFF.

The chain uses TRBV19 and TRBJ1-4; TRBD1 is a possible D gene (6 bases). The V gene's germline CDR1 is LNHDA and CDR2 SQIVND (reference sequence). Trimming took 9 bases from V and 6 from J, leaving 14 bases between them. The CDR3 runs 13 residues. The CDR3 is CASPKGGHEKLFF. The DNA of the CDR3 is TGTGCCAGCCCTAAGGGGGGCCATGAAAAACTGTTTTTT.

This chain links TRBV10-3 with TRBJ2-1, with 10 bases fitting TRBD2. The CDR3 runs to 12 residues. J gave up 8 bases and V 10 bases, and 5 bases lay outside the gene matches. Germline CDR1 ENHRY, CDR2 SYGVKD. The CDR3, as DNA: TGTGCCACCGGGACTAGCGAGGATGAGCAGTTCTTC. Protein: CATGTSEDEQFF.

This clone is medium-sized by share. This chain uses TRBV6-4 with TRBJ2-3, with D perhaps matching TRBD1 or TRBD2 (6 bases each). CDR3 length equals 13 residues. Trimming took 3 bases from V and 8 from J, leaving 12 bases between them. CDR1 and CDR2 (germline): MRHNA, SNTAGT. CDR3 loop: CASSESRGLTQYF. The CDR3 nucleotides read TGTGCCAGCAGTGAGTCCCGGGGGCTTACGCAGTATTTT.

The V and J genes are TRBV18 and TRBJ1-6; 7 bases match TRBD1. The length of the CDR3 is 15 residues. Germline V gene sequence: CDR1 KGHSH, CDR2 LQKENI. V lost 4 bases to trimming and J lost 5 bases; unmatched junction nucleotides: 5. The DNA for the CDR3 is TGTGCCAGCTCACAACTCGGGACAGATAATTCACCCCTCCACTTT. It is translated as CASSQLGTDNSPLHF.

The rearrangement links TRBV5-1 to TRBJ2-3; 11 bases are shared with TRBD2. Germline CDR1 reads SGHRS; CDR2 reads YFSETQ. J gave up 6 bases and V 3 bases, and 9 bases lay outside the gene matches. The CDR3 covers 16 residues. The CDR3 loop reads CASSWFSGGAVDTQYF. DNA of the CDR3: TGCGCCAGCAGCTGGTTTAGCGGGGGGGCCGTGGATACGCAGTATTTT.

This clone was observed a handful of times. This chain joins TRBV7-2 and TRBJ1-1, with D uncertain. Deletions cut 7 bases from V and 1 base from J, with 13 bases between. Germline lookup yields CDR1 SGHTA and CDR2 FQGNSA. The CDR3 length is 14 residues. The CDR3: CASIPAGGNTEAFF. The CDR3 nucleotides read TGTGCCAGCATCCCCGCGGGCGGGAACACTGAAGCTTTCTTT.

The rearrangement links TRBV9 to TRBJ2-5; TRBD1 is a possible D gene (6 bases). The CDR3 is 14 residues long. Deletions cut 4 bases from V and 5 bases from J, with 15 bases between. Germline V lookup: CDR1 SGDLS, CDR2 YYNGEE. In DNA form, the CDR3 reads TGTGCCAGCAGCTCAAGGGGGAGTCGGGAGACCCAGTACTTC. It encodes CASSSRGSRETQYF.

The V call is TRBV11-2, the J call TRBJ1-4; 8 bases map to TRBD1. J was trimmed by 5 bases and V by 4 bases; bases with no gene match: 6. The CDR3 loop spans 15 amino acids. The germline gives CDR1 SGHAT, CDR2 FQNNGV. CDR3 amino acids: CASSSRTGKNEKLFF. In DNA form, the CDR3 reads TGTGCCAGCAGCTCCAGGACAGGGAAAAATGAAAAACTGTTTTTT.

The sample holds a few counts of this clone. This chain uses TRBV27 with TRBJ2-7; D might be TRBD2 (6 bases). Per the germline V gene, CDR1 is MNHEY and CDR2 is SMNVEV (reference sequence). V was clipped by 4 bases and J by 5 bases, with 15 bases between them. This CDR3 comprises 14 residues. Here the CDR3 reads CASSSIGLIHEQYF. The CDR3, as DNA: TGTGCCAGCAGTTCAATCGGACTAATCCACGAGCAGTACTTC.

The count of this clone is one. V is TRBV7-2 and J is TRBJ2-3; D is possibly TRBD1 or TRBD2 (5 bases each). CDR1 is SGHTA and CDR2 is FQGNSA in the germline V gene. Trimming stripped 4 bases from V and 6 bases from J, with 8 bases between. The CDR3 is 12 residues long. This chain's CDR3 is CASSWGTDTQYF. CDR3 sequence (DNA): TGTGCCAGCAGCTGGGGGACGGATACGCAGTATTTT.

This sequence joins TRBV11-2 and TRBJ2-3; D is undetermined. There are 12 residues in the CDR3. The V gene's germline CDR1 is SGHAT and CDR2 FQNNGV. Between the trimmed V and J ends, which lost 1 base and 6 bases, there was a span of 5 bases. This chain's CDR3 is CASSLASDTQYF. The DNA of the CDR3 is TGTGCCAGCAGCTTAGCATCCGATACGCAGTATTTT. Supplemented by reference TRBV11-2 and TRBJ2-3, the full variable domain reads EAGVAQSPRYKIIEKRQSVAFWCNPISGHATLYWYQQILGQGPKLLIQFQNNGVVDDSQLPKDRFSAERLKGVDSTLKIQPAKLEDSAVYLCASSLASDTQYFGPGTRLTVL.

The V gene is TRBV7-2, the J gene TRBJ2-1, with TRBD2 identical over 10 bases. With V trimmed by 5 bases and J by 7 bases, 11 bases remained unmatched. Germline CDR1 SGHTA, CDR2 FQGNSA. The CDR3 loop spans 16 amino acids. In DNA, the CDR3 is TGTGCCAGCAGCCCCTCTGTAGCGGGGGGCCAGAATGAGCAGTTCTTC. This encodes CASSPSVAGGQNEQFF.

The chain combines TRBV18 with TRBJ2-5; D is unresolved. The germline gives CDR1 KGHSH, CDR2 LQKENI. The V end was cut by 3 bases, the J end by 4 bases, with 9 bases between. The CDR3 covers 13 residues. CDR3: CASSPTVGETQYF. The CDR3 bases are TGTGCCAGCTCACCTACAGTTGGAGAGACCCAGTACTTC.

The chain recombines TRBV11-2 with TRBJ2-1; D possibly corresponds to TRBD2 (7 bases). Trimming removed 8 bases from V and 4 bases from J, with 18 bases in between. CDR3 length: 15 amino acids. The germline CDR1 and CDR2 sequences are SGHAT and FQNNGV. The CDR3 DNA is TGTGCCAGCGGACTACGGGGGGCCGGATACAATGAGCAGTTCTTC. The encoded protein is CASGLRGAGYNEQFF.

The gene calls are TRBV9 and TRBJ1-5, with a possible D match to TRBD1 (5 bases). Trimming shortened V by 4 bases and J by 4 bases, and 12 bases separated the two germline ends. CDR3 length equals 14 residues. Germline V CDR1 and CDR2: SGDLS, YYNGEE. In DNA form, the CDR3 reads TGTGCCAGCAGCCCCGGACGGGGGAATCAGCCCCAGCATTTT. This gives the protein CASSPGRGNQPQHF.

The J gene is TRBJ2-3, the V gene TRBV15; 10 bases align to TRBD2. V dropped 3 bases and J dropped 5; count of bases not matched to a gene: 5. This CDR3 is built from 15 residues. Per the germline V gene, CDR1 is LNHNV and CDR2 is YYDKDF (reference sequence). DNA for the CDR3: TGTGCCACCAGCAGGGGGAGGACTAGCGGAGATACGCAGTATTTT. The encoded protein is CATSRGRTSGDTQYF.

Only a few counts were recorded for this clone. The chain uses TRBV21-1 and TRBJ2-7; the table assigns TRBD1, which was not confirmed against the DNA. TRBV21-1 counts as a pseudogene. This CDR3 is built from 16 residues. CDR3 residues: CASITTADETGYEQYF. CDR3 nucleotide sequence: TGTGCCAGCATAACGACTGCGGACGAGACAGGCTACGAGCAGTACTTC.

The V call is TRBV6-4, the J call TRBJ2-1; possible D gene TRBD2, 7 bases. This CDR3 is 14 amino acids long. The V end lost 5 bases, the J end lost 10 bases, and 18 bases lay between the germline ends. CDR1 is MRHNA, CDR2 SNTAGT, per germline. This CDR3 is CASSSLAGASEQFF. The CDR3, as DNA: TGTGCCAGCAGTTCCCTGGCGGGGGCCTCCGAGCAGTTCTTC.